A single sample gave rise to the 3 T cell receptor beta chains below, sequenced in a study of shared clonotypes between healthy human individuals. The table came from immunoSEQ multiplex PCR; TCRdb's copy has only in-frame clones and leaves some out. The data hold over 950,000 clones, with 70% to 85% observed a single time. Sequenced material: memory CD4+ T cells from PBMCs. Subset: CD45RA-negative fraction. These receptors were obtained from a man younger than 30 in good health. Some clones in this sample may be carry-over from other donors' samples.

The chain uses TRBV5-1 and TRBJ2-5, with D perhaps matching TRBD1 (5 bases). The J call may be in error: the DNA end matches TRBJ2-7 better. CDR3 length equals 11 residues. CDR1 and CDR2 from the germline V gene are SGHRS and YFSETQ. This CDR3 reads CASSWGHEQYF. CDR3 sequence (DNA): TGCGCCAGCAGCTGGGGCCACGAGCAGTACTTC.

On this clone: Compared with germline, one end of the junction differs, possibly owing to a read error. The CDR3 sequence is CVSSPGTSSYEQYF. For the CDR3, the DNA is TGTGTCAGCTCACCCGGGACTAGTTCCTACGAGCAGTACTTC. V usage is TRBV18 and J usage is TRBJ2-7; 8 bases map to TRBD2. This CDR3 spans 14 amino acids. The V gene's germline CDR1 is KGHSH and CDR2 LQKENI.

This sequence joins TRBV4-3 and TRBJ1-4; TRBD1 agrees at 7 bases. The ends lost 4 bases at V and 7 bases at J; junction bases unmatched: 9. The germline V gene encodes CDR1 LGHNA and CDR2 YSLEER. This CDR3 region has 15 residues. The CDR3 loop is CASSRRRGSGEKLFF. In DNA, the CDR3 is TGCGCCAGCAGCCGACGCAGGGGGTCGGGTGAAAAACTGTTTTTT.